This T cell receptor beta chain was identified during a study of T cells in Graves' hyperthyroidism and ophthalmopathy. Overall study context: Before any treatment, at initial diagnosis, peripheral blood was collected. Findings and limits, study-wide: Ophthalmopathy was separated from stable hyperthyroidism by a 13 V-J model.

Amplified TCR beta CDR3 regions derived from RNA transcripts. Researchers ran a first-round RT-PCR on the TCR CDR3 using the HTBI primer set. TCRdb passed the multiplex PCR reads through MiXCR, listing each CDR3 protein once. Counted here are hundreds of thousands of distinct CDR3 sequences, 14% to 15% occurring once; the ten biggest clones make up 13%. To note about this clonotype: Its specificity is unknown.

The CDR3 has 13 residues. Germline V gene sequence: CDR1 MNHEY, CDR2 SMNVEV (reference sequence). Deletions cut 8 bases from V and 6 bases from J, with 17 bases between. Diagnoses used clinical symptoms, serum thyroxine and TRAb, thyroid ultrasound and orbital computed tomography. Fresh peripheral blood, roughly 9.8 ml of it, supplied the PBMCs. The chain uses TRBV27 and TRBJ2-7; tentative D call: TRBD2 (7 bases). The clonotype originates from a young man with Graves' ophthalmopathy. Sequencing used blood. CDR3 sequence: CASSVWGGAEQYF. For the CDR3, the DNA is TGTGCCAGCTCAGTTTGGGGGGGGGCCGAGCAGTACTTC.